This TCR beta chain was captured in a study of technical replicates of blood from several donors. This table comes from immunoSEQ multiplex PCR, and its TCRdb copy is limited to in-frame clones, with some not included. The profile shows around 80,000 clones, approximately 89% of them singletons. V was cut by 5 bases and J by 0 bases, with 11 bases left in between. This CDR3 has 15 amino acids. Germline V lookup: CDR1 SGHTA, CDR2 FQGNSA. This clonotype was sampled from a human donor in good health. The sample taken for sequencing was T cells isolated from PBMCs. The J gene is TRBJ1-5, the V gene TRBV7-2; D is unresolved. In DNA, the CDR3 is TGTGCCAGCAGCCATAACATAAATAGCAATCAGCCCCAGCATTTT. This gives the protein CASSHNINSNQPQHF.